Listed here are 5 T cell receptor beta chains from one sample, sequenced in a study of blood T cells in healthy people across ages. The use of a sample-barcoded 5' primer and a J-beta primer mix characterized a second PCR of about 7 to 12 cycles. TCRdb re-called the 5' RACE reads with MiXCR, one entry per CDR3 protein. Of approximately 820,000 distinct CDR3 sequences listed, around two fifths are singletons. Sequences were obtained from blood. The receptors shown here come from a man in his fifties or sixties in good health.

The rearrangement links TRBV3-1 to TRBJ1-4; 12 bases line up with TRBD1. Trimming at V came to 4 bases and at J to 10 bases, leaving 13 bases not matched to a gene. The CDR3 is made up of 17 amino acids. Germline V gives CDR1 LGHDT, CDR2 YNNKEL (reference sequence). In DNA form, the CDR3 reads TGTGCCAGCAGCCTAAGAGGGACAGGGGGCGGCTCCGGAAAACTGTTTTTT. It is translated as CASSLRGTGGGSGKLFF.

About this clonotype: A much more abundant neighbour one base away suggests this may be a read error. The J gene is TRBJ2-7, the V gene TRBV4-3; a weak D match, TRBD2 (6 bases). Judging by the DNA end, TRBJ2-5 fits better; the J call may be wrong. Germline lookup yields CDR1 LGHNA and CDR2 YSLEER. CDR3 size: 14 residues. The CDR3: CASSSQSGGETQYF. DNA of the CDR3: TGCGCCAGCAGCTCGCAATCCGGGGGTGAGACCCAGTACTTC.

The rearrangement joins TRBV3-1 to TRBJ2-3; D is possibly TRBD2 (5 bases). Germline lookup yields CDR1 LGHDT and CDR2 YNNKEL (reference sequence). The CDR3 contains 16 residues. V gave up 3 bases and J gave up 4 bases, with 17 bases separating them. This chain's CDR3 is CASSQMEAGLPDTQYF. CDR3 DNA sequence: TGTGCCAGCAGCCAGATGGAGGCCGGTCTACCAGATACGCAGTATTTT.

This clonotype has just a few counts. The chain uses TRBV4-3 and TRBJ2-1; 9 bases are a match to TRBD1. This CDR3 has 19 residues. V lost 0 bases to trimming and J lost 0 bases; unmatched junction nucleotides: 9. Germline V CDR1 and CDR2: LGHNA, YSLEER. The CDR3 is CASSQDPGGQGSSYNEQFF. CDR3 DNA: TGCGCCAGCAGCCAAGACCCCGGGGGACAGGGTAGCTCCTACAATGAGCAGTTCTTC.

The chain links TRBV7-9 to TRBJ2-2, with 10 bases lining up with TRBD2. CDR1 is SEHNR, CDR2 FQNEAQ, per germline (reference sequence). V trimming: 5 bases; J trimming: 6 bases; junction bases outside the gene matches: 3. This CDR3 is 14 amino acids long. The CDR3, as DNA: TGTGCCAGCAGCAGACTAGCGGGTCCCGGGGAGCTGTTTTTT. Translation gives CASSRLAGPGELFF.